The present T cell receptor (beta chain) was sequenced within a study of T cells in Graves' hyperthyroidism and ophthalmopathy. Many counts were recorded for this clonotype. RNA transcripts served as the template for amplifying TCR beta CDR3 regions. In the first-round RT-PCR of the TCR CDR3, the HTBI primer set was used. MiXCR, run by TCRdb on the multiplex PCR reads, gives a single entry per CDR3 protein. The table has about 400,000 distinct CDR3 sequences, around 15% seen once. The V end was cut by 6 bases, the J end by 5 bases, with 17 bases between. Germline V gives CDR1 MNHNS, CDR2 SASEGT. This CDR3 is built from 14 residues.

This sequence joins TRBV6-1 and TRBJ2-7; D gene unclear. This receptor was identified in a woman under 30 with Graves' hyperthyroidism. The sample was blood. The CDR3 nucleotides are TGTGCCAGCAGCCCCGTTCGGGCTCACCACGAGCAGTACTTC. Protein product: CASSPVRAHHEQYF.